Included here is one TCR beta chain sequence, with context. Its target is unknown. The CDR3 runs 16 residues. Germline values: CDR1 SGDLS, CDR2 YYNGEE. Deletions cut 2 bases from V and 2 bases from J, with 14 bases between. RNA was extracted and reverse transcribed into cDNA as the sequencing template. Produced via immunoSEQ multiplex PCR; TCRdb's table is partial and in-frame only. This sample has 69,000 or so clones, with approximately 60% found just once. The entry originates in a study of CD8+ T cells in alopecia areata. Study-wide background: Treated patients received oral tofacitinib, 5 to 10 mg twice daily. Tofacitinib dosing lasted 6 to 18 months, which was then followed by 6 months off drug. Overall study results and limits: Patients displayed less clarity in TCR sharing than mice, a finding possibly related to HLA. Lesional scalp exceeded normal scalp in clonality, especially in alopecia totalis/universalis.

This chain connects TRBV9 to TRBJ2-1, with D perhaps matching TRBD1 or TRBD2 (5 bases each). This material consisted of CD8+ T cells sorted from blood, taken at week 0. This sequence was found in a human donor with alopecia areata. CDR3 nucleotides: TGTGCCAGCAGCGTCGGTCGTGGGGACGCCTACAATGAGCAGTTCTTC. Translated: CASSVGRGDAYNEQFF.